The source of this TCR beta chain is a study of shared clonotypes between healthy human individuals. V lost 0 bases and J lost 5; bases outside the gene matches: 8. The V gene's germline CDR1 is MGHRA and CDR2 YSYEKL. This CDR3 contains 16 residues. The protocol was immunoSEQ multiplex PCR, while the TCRdb copy is restricted to in-frame clones and leaves out a portion. The profile shows roughly 1,100,000 clones, around 76% of them singletons. In its sample, this clone was seen once. The receptor comes from a man between 18 and 35 years old in good health. The sequencing input was memory CD4+ T cells sorted from blood. The subset: CD45RA-negative fraction. The rearrangement uses TRBV4-1 and TRBJ1-2; 8 bases are a match to TRBD1. DNA of the CDR3: TGCGCCAGCAGCCAAGAAGGGACAGGCCAGTCATATGGCTACACCTTC. This encodes CASSQEGTGQSYGYTF.